This T cell receptor (beta chain) was sequenced for a study of early T cells in non-severe SARS-CoV-2 infection. Background on the study: Whole-blood bulk RNA, unsorted, was sequenced, and chains were unpaired.

Unique molecular identifiers were attached to individual cDNA molecules. TCRdb re-called the 5' RACE reads through MiXCR, storing one row per CDR3 protein. The repertoire holds about 68,000 distinct CDR3 sequences, with roughly 11% as singletons. Findings and limits, study-wide: There was a bias toward anti-spike CD8 responses in VDJdb matching, which missed private and CD4 specificities.

The CDR3 loop spans 16 amino acids. Germline-derived CDR1 and CDR2 are SGHVS and FNYEAQ. The junction had 6 bases not matched to a gene; V was cut back by 5 bases and J by 3 bases. This clonotype came up many times. Its antigen is not identified. Material for sequencing was whole blood. The sequence came from an adult who was a healthcare worker with PCR-confirmed SARS-CoV-2 infection or an uninfected control (not recorded which). The chain employs TRBV7-6 and TRBJ2-2, with 10 bases matching TRBD2. The CDR3 coding sequence is TGTGCCAGCAGCAGCGGTCTAGCGGGAGACACCGGGGAGCTGTTTTTT. It translates to CASSSGLAGDTGELFF.